This TCR beta chain was documented in a study of shared clonotypes between healthy human individuals. Study-level findings and limits: In having few donors, the study represented limited genetic and exposure-history diversity. The study found roughly 5.3% of naive CD4 clonotypes shared across a few donors.

Both subsets, CD45RA+ naive and CD45RA-negative memory, were split from the CD4+ cells. Clones were read by immunoSEQ multiplex PCR, and TCRdb kept only the in-frame ones, dropping some. The sample holds about 1.1 million clones, around three quarters seen once. Concerning this clone: Antigen: not known.

This clonotype originated in a man aged 18 to 30 in good health. Some clones in this sample may be carry-over from other donors' samples. Material for sequencing was memory CD4+ T cells from PBMCs. Subset specified: CD45RA-negative fraction.

CDR3 sequence: CASSLEGGIGAGRYNEQFF. The CDR3 DNA reads TGTGCCAGCAGCTTAGAAGGGGGGATAGGAGCGGGTAGGTACAATGAGCAGTTCTTC. The V gene is TRBV11-3, the J gene TRBJ2-1; D might be TRBD1 or TRBD2, each matching 6 bases. V lost 0 bases and J lost 4, with 22 bases in between. Germline-derived CDR1 and CDR2 are SGHNT and YENEEA. CDR3 length equals 19 residues.